This T cell receptor (beta chain) was profiled in a study of PD-1 blockade in classical Hodgkin lymphoma. General study findings and limits: Complete responders showed a baseline diversity that resembled the diversity of newly diagnosed patients. CD4+ TCR diversity, unlike CD8+, climbed significantly by C4D1.

Time point of the sample: cycle 4 day 1 (C4D1), after six to seven weeks of nivolumab. All patients relapsed after autologous stem cell transplantation, and brentuximab vedotin exposure varied. Through magnetic negative selection, CD8+ T cells were separated from PBMCs that had been thawed. Comments on this clone: Antigen unknown.

This CDR3 spans 15 amino acids. Germline lookup yields CDR1 LNHDA and CDR2 SQIVND (reference sequence). V was pared by 3 bases and J by 4 bases, with 12 bases between. TCRdb keeps only in-frame clones here, not all; method: immunoSEQ multiplex PCR. The data show roughly 11,000 clones, with roughly 84% seen just once and about a third held by the top ten. Sequences were derived from CD8+ T cells from blood, sampled before the fourth cycle of nivolumab. The sequence came from a human donor with classical Hodgkin lymphoma. The donor label of this sample is uncertain. This sequence joins TRBV19 and TRBJ2-2; weak D call: TRBD2 (5 bases). The CDR3 loop reads CASSMWESGTGELFF. Written as DNA, the CDR3 is TGTGCCAGTAGTATGTGGGAGTCGGGCACCGGGGAGCTGTTTTTT.